The 31 T cell receptor beta chains in this list originate from one sample, sequenced in a study of OX40 agonist ivuxolimab in advanced cancers. Library preparation was by the immunoSEQ multiplex PCR assay. The table was pulled from immuneACCESS by TCRdb, which kept in-frame rearrangements only. Such tables lose some clones; where checked, under half of the loss comes from unresolved V genes, and the rest has no known cause. For this sample there are about 96,000 clones; 90% appear just once. The ten largest clonotypes hold about 1.5% of the sample. Specimen: CD4+ or CD8+ T cells sorted from blood, collected in a trial of the OX40 agonist ivuxolimab. All receptors derive from an adult with an advanced solid tumor such as melanoma, head and neck, liver or kidney cancer.

The chain links TRBV9 to TRBJ2-1; D may be TRBD2 (6 bases). The germline V gene has CDR1 SGDLS and CDR2 YYNGEE. This CDR3 is built from 15 residues. Trimming pared 0 bases from V and 3 bases from J, leaving 10 bases between. The CDR3 coding sequence is TGTGCCAGCAGCGTAGCGGGGACTGGCTACAATGAGCAGTTCTTC. Translating it yields CASSVAGTGYNEQFF.

The chain employs TRBV21-1 and TRBJ2-3; the DNA was not used to check the table's D call, TRBD2. TRBV21-1 is assigned pseudogene status. CDR3 length: 13 residues. The CDR3: CASSIGSTDTQYF. For the CDR3, the DNA is TGTGCCAGCAGCATCGGGAGCACAGATACGCAGTATTTT.

This chain uses TRBV2 with TRBJ2-1, with 7 nucleotides matching TRBD2. The CDR3 extends over 14 amino acids. The J segment lost 0 bases and the V segment lost 6 bases, leaving 2 bases of the junction unmatched. Germline CDR1 SNHLY, CDR2 FYNNEI. CDR3 bases: TGTGCCAGCAGCGGGAGGACCTCCTACAATGAGCAGTTCTTC. It is translated as CASSGRTSYNEQFF. The whole variable domain, filled in from reference TRBV2 and TRBJ2-1, reads EPEVTQTPSHQVTQMGQEVILRCVPISNHLYFYWYRQILGQKVEFLVSFYNNEISEKSEIFDDQFSVERPDGSNFTLKIRSTKLEDSAMYFCASSGRTSYNEQFFGPGTRLTVL.

The chain couples TRBV29-1 to TRBJ1-1; 7 bases fit TRBD1. The germline gives CDR1 SQVTM, CDR2 ANQGSEA. V dropped 1 base and J dropped 5; count of bases not matched to a gene: 7. The length of the CDR3 is 14 residues. The CDR3 coding sequence is TGCAGCGTTGAAGGTATAGGGGGCTGGACTGAAGCTTTCTTT. Its protein product is CSVEGIGGWTEAFF.

V is TRBV27 and J is TRBJ1-5, with 10 bases identical to TRBD1. The CDR3 loop spans 16 amino acids. Germline V lookup: CDR1 MNHEY, CDR2 SMNVEV (reference sequence). V shed 6 bases, J shed 4 bases, and the junction held 9 bases outside the gene matches. The chain's CDR3 is CASRGTGAALNQPQHF. The CDR3 DNA reads TGTGCCAGCAGGGGGACAGGGGCCGCTTTAAATCAGCCCCAGCATTTT.

The rearrangement links TRBV7-3 to TRBJ2-1; 7 positions agree with TRBD2. Germline CDR1 and CDR2: SGHTA and FQGTGA. The CDR3 consists of 14 residues. V lost 3 bases and J lost 5; bases outside the gene matches: 4. In nucleotides, the CDR3 is TGTGCCAGCAGCTTGGGCGGGAGAAACAATGAGCAGTTCTTC. Amino acids: CASSLGGRNNEQFF.

The chain is built from TRBV11-3 and TRBJ2-5; 10 bases align to TRBD1. The CDR3 spans 15 residues. Germline V gene data show CDR1 as SGHNT and CDR2 as YENEEA. Trimming removed 5 bases from V and 5 bases from J; junction bases left unmatched: 8. CDR3 sequence reads: CASSPRQGASETQYF. The CDR3 DNA reads TGTGCCAGCAGCCCACGACAGGGGGCATCCGAGACCCAGTACTTC.

For the CDR3, the DNA is TGTGCCAGCAGCTTTCAAATAGGTCTGCGCAATGAGCAGTTCTTC. It translates to CASSFQIGLRNEQFF. The chain couples TRBV7-2 to TRBJ2-1; D is ambiguous. The V gene's germline CDR1 is SGHTA and CDR2 FQGNSA. The CDR3 runs to 15 residues. The V end was cut by 3 bases, the J end by 6 bases, with 15 bases between.

The CDR3 is CASINGVGTDTQYF. The CDR3 DNA sequence: TGTGCCAGCATTAACGGTGTTGGAACAGATACGCAGTATTTT. This sequence joins TRBV28 and TRBJ2-3, with D unresolved. Germline CDR1 and CDR2: MDHEN and SYDVKM. Trimming took 7 bases from V and 3 from J, leaving 14 bases between them. The CDR3 loop spans 14 amino acids.

CDR3 in DNA: TGTGCCAGCAGCCGGACTAGCGGGAGCCAAGAGACCCAGTACTTC. The encoded protein is CASSRTSGSQETQYF. The rearrangement joins TRBV7-2 to TRBJ2-5, with TRBD2 matching over 13 bases. CDR1 SGHTA and CDR2 FQGNSA come from the germline V gene. Losses at the gene ends were 5 bases for V and 1 base for J; bases not matched to a gene: 1. The CDR3 loop spans 15 amino acids. Combining the CDR3 with reference TRBV7-2 and TRBJ2-5 gives the whole variable domain GAGVSQSPSNKVTEKGKDVELRCDPISGHTALYWYRQSLGQGLEFLIYFQGNSAPDKSGLPSDRFSAERTGGSVSTLTIQRTQQEDSAVYLCASSRTSGSQETQYFGPGTRLLVL.

This chain joins TRBV6-7 and TRBJ2-2, with TRBD2 as a possible D gene (6 bases). TRBV6-7 is marked as an open reading frame, function uncertain. This CDR3 region has 16 residues. V lost 2 bases and J lost 7, with 17 bases in between. DNA of the CDR3: TGTGCCAGCAGTTACGTCCGGGAGTATTTCTTCGGGGAGCTGTTTTTT. This translates into CASSYVREYFFGELFF.

This sequence joins TRBV6-1 and TRBJ1-1, with 8 bases matching TRBD1. Trimming at V came to 10 bases and at J to 4 bases, leaving 11 bases not matched to a gene. This CDR3 is 14 amino acids long. CDR1 is MNHNS, CDR2 SASEGT, per germline. The CDR3 loop reads CATDYRGAVTEAFF. CDR3 coding DNA: TGTGCCACCGACTACAGGGGGGCGGTCACTGAAGCTTTCTTT.

The chain employs TRBV11-2 and TRBJ2-1, with 7 bases that match TRBD1. The CDR3 spans 15 residues. V shed 0 bases, J shed 3 bases, and the junction held 2 bases outside the gene matches. Germline CDR1 and CDR2: SGHAT and FQNNGV. In nucleotides, the CDR3 is TGTGCCAGCAGCTTAGAAGACAGGGACTACAATGAGCAGTTCTTC. This gives the protein CASSLEDRDYNEQFF.

V gene TRBV10-2 combines with J gene TRBJ2-1; 7 bases match TRBD1. Trimming removed 7 bases from V and 3 bases from J; junction bases left unmatched: 3. The CDR3 spans 13 residues. Germline CDR1 reads WSHSY; CDR2 reads SAAADI. The CDR3 loop is CASKGAGYNEQFF. The CDR3 DNA follows: TGCGCCAGCAAGGGGGCCGGCTACAATGAGCAGTTCTTC.

The V and J genes are TRBV7-2 and TRBJ2-7; 9 positions match TRBD2. The junction had 7 bases not matched to a gene; V was cut back by 5 bases and J by 2 bases. Germline CDR1 and CDR2: SGHTA and FQGNSA. The CDR3 is 15 amino acids. The CDR3 region has the DNA TGTGCCAGCAGCCCGACTAGCGGCAACCCCTACGAGCAGTACTTC. Translation gives CASSPTSGNPYEQYF.

As concerns this clone: The same CDR3 is also encoded by other DNA sequences in this sample. V gene TRBV11-2 combines with J gene TRBJ2-7; D unclear. The CDR3 sequence is 11 residues long. Germline CDR1 SGHAT, CDR2 FQNNGV. Trimming cost V 1 base and J 6 bases, with 4 bases left between them. CDR3 amino acids: CASSLVFEQYF. As DNA, the CDR3 is TGTGCCAGCAGCTTAGTCTTCGAGCAGTACTTC.

J is TRBJ2-5 and V is TRBV9; D may be TRBD2 (5 bases). The V end lost 2 bases, the J end lost 0 bases, and 11 bases lay between the germline ends. Germline CDR1 and CDR2: SGDLS and YYNGEE. The length of the CDR3 is 15 residues. The CDR3 region is CASSVGEKYQETQYF. The CDR3 DNA follows: TGTGCCAGCAGCGTTGGGGAGAAGTACCAAGAGACCCAGTACTTC.

There are a few counts of this clone. V usage is TRBV4-1 and J usage is TRBJ2-2, with D unclear. The CDR3 is 14 amino acids. CDR1 and CDR2 (germline): MGHRA, YSYEKL. Deletions cut 1 base from V and 3 bases from J, with 6 bases between. The CDR3 bases are TGCGCCAGCAGCCAAGGGATGCACACCGGGGAGCTGTTTTTT. Translating gives CASSQGMHTGELFF.

This chain's CDR3 is CASSEIAGAVEQYF. Here the CDR3 DNA reads TGTGCCAGCAGTGAGATAGCGGGAGCGGTCGAGCAGTACTTC. The rearrangement joins TRBV2 to TRBJ2-7, with 9 bases aligning to TRBD2. Germline values: CDR1 SNHLY, CDR2 FYNNEI. The CDR3 covers 14 residues. J gave up 6 bases and V 3 bases, and 6 bases lay outside the gene matches.

V is TRBV4-2 and J is TRBJ1-4, with a possible D match to TRBD1 (5 bases). V lost 3 bases, J lost 10 bases, and 21 bases lay in between. The V gene's germline CDR1 is LGHNA and CDR2 YNFKEQ. CDR3 length equals 16 residues. The CDR3 here is CASSHPRGAGGGKLFF. The CDR3 bases are TGTGCCAGCAGCCACCCCCGCGGCGCTGGGGGTGGAAAACTGTTTTTT.

The gene calls are TRBV10-3 and TRBJ2-7, with 9 bases identical to TRBD1. The CDR3 loop spans 15 amino acids. The germline V gene encodes CDR1 ENHRY and CDR2 SYGVKD. Trimming at V came to 1 base and at J to 13 bases, leaving 14 bases not matched to a gene. The CDR3 region is CAISELGQGSSIDYF. The CDR3 bases are TGTGCCATCAGTGAGTTGGGACAGGGATCCTCTATTGACTACTTC.

The CDR3: CASSSRTGADTEAFF. CDR3 coding DNA: TGTGCCAGCAGCTCTAGGACAGGAGCGGACACTGAAGCTTTCTTT. This chain joins TRBV7-3 and TRBJ1-1; 7 bases fit TRBD1. The CDR3 sequence is 15 residues long. V lost 4 bases and J lost 3; bases outside the gene matches: 8. Germline CDR1 SGHTA, CDR2 FQGTGA.

The chain couples TRBV7-6 to TRBJ2-1; the D call may be TRBD1 or TRBD2 (5 bases each). From germline, CDR1 is SGHVS and CDR2 FNYEAQ. This CDR3 has 15 amino acids. V gave up 1 base and J gave up 1 base, with 8 bases separating them. The CDR3 bases are TGTGCCAGCAGCTTAGAGAGGGGATCCTACAATGAGCAGTTCTTC. Translation: CASSLERGSYNEQFF.

The chain employs TRBV9 and TRBJ2-2, with 9 bases fitting TRBD2. The ends lost 0 bases at V and 4 bases at J; junction bases unmatched: 10. CDR3 length equals 18 residues. CDR1 is SGDLS and CDR2 is YYNGEE in the germline V gene. The CDR3 bases are TGTGCCAGCAGCGTAGGACTAGCGGAGAGAGGCGGCACCGGGGAGCTGTTTTTT. Protein product: CASSVGLAERGGTGELFF.

The rearrangement links TRBV27 to TRBJ2-5; 13 positions match TRBD2. Germline V gives CDR1 MNHEY, CDR2 SMNVEV (reference sequence). The length of the CDR3 is 18 residues. Losses at the gene ends were 3 bases for V and 2 bases for J; bases not matched to a gene: 9. CDR3 protein: CASSFSGVGLAGQETQYF. Here the CDR3 DNA reads TGTGCCAGCAGTTTTTCGGGTGTGGGACTAGCGGGACAAGAGACCCAGTACTTC.

The CDR3 sequence is CASSFSGNTGELFF. In DNA form, the CDR3 reads TGTGCCAGCAGTTTTTCGGGGAACACCGGGGAGCTGTTTTTT. The chain links TRBV27 to TRBJ2-2; D unresolved. V shed 3 bases and J shed 1 base, with 6 bases lying between them. CDR1 MNHEY and CDR2 SMNVEV come from the germline V gene (reference sequence). The CDR3 is made up of 14 amino acids.

This rearrangement joins TRBV7-2 to TRBJ1-1; D gene ambiguous. Trimming left V 3 bases short and J 8 bases short, with 13 bases between. This CDR3 contains 13 residues. CDR1 and CDR2 (germline): SGHTA, FQGNSA. The CDR3 bases are TGTGCCAGCAGCTTCTGGACGAGCTCCGAAGCTTTCTTT. As protein: CASSFWTSSEAFF.

The chain couples TRBV5-4 to TRBJ2-7; 13 bases align to TRBD2. The CDR3 consists of 14 residues. Germline CDR1 and CDR2: SGHNT and YYREEE (reference sequence). Trimming at V came to 4 bases and at J to 7 bases, leaving 5 bases not matched to a gene. In DNA form, the CDR3 reads TGTGCCAGCAGCCCGGGACTAGCGGGAAATGAGCAGTACTTC. Translation: CASSPGLAGNEQYF.

This chain joins TRBV11-3 and TRBJ2-2; TRBD2 might be the D (5 bases). V lost 6 bases, J lost 5 bases, and 13 bases lay in between. Germline V gene sequence: CDR1 SGHNT, CDR2 YENEEA. The CDR3 is 14 amino acids. CDR3 region: CASSKNGGTGELFF. The DNA of the CDR3 is TGTGCCAGCAGTAAAAATGGCGGGACCGGGGAGCTGTTTTTT.

The V call is TRBV11-3, the J call TRBJ2-1; D possibly corresponds to TRBD2 (6 bases). There are 14 residues in the CDR3. The ends were cut back, 5 bases at V and 6 bases at J, with 14 bases in the middle. Germline assignment: CDR1 SGHNT and CDR2 YENEEA. The CDR3 nucleotides read TGTGCCAGCAGCCCAGTAAAAGCGGGCAATGAGCAGTTCTTC. Protein: CASSPVKAGNEQFF.

The genes are TRBV18 and TRBJ2-7, with TRBD2 matching over 12 bases. V lost 4 bases and J lost 4; bases outside the gene matches: 8. Germline CDR1 is KGHSH and CDR2 is LQKENI. The CDR3 has 16 residues. The CDR3 here is CASSLLGLAGSYEQYF. The DNA of the CDR3 is TGTGCCAGCTCACTATTAGGACTAGCGGGAAGTTACGAGCAGTACTTC. Drawing the rest from reference TRBV18 and TRBJ2-7, the complete variable domain is NAGVMQNPRHLVRRRGQEARLRCSPMKGHSHVYWYRQLPEEGLKFMVYLQKENIIDESGMPKERFSAEFPKEGPSILRIQQVVRGDSAAYFCASSLLGLAGSYEQYFGPGTRLTVT.